This T cell receptor (beta chain) was sequenced during a study of blood T cell repertoires in COVID-19 (dated by TCRdb to the early 2020s). Background on the whole study: Samples covering the acute and convalescent phases of COVID-19 were provided by collaborators in the United States, Italy and Spain. Subjects who had been exposed to COVID-19, were actively infected with it, or had recovered from it provided the deeply sampled blood TCRbeta repertoires that made up the dataset. HLA class I and class II types, where available, came from metadata supplied by the sample provider rather than from assay-based typing. The samples were drawn from the first 160 participants of the ongoing ImmuneRACE study and from 950 to 1,500 subjects provided by 6 global collaborators. Nearly every sample came with metadata listing a de-identified subject ID, COVID-19 status, age in years and sex. The repertoires were released in a freely available public database meant as a resource for research on the immune response to SARS-CoV-2. The material from the prospective study consisted of cDNA or gDNA derived from T cells, B-cell-depleted T cells, or PBMCs. General findings and caveats noted by the study authors: How much clinical and demographic metadata was included differed by source and by participant, and the metadata was provided uncurated.

About this clone itself: Its binding antigen is unknown. Base qualities are not provided; no much larger clone lies one nucleotide away.

TCRbeta CDR3 regions were amplified from genomic DNA using the immunoSEQ Assay, a bias-controlled multiplex PCR. Per the source publication's procedure: Nucleated cell counts per sample were estimated from amplification of reference gene primers within the assay. To quantify the absolute abundance of each unique TCRbeta CDR3 rearrangement, sequence reads were collapsed and filtered. For each sample, productive Simpson clonality was calculated as the square root of Simpson's diversity index over productive rearrangements. TCRdb mirrors the immuneACCESS table, restricted to in-frame sequences. Some clones are absent from its copies; in checked studies, under half trace to an unresolved V gene, and the reason for the others is unknown. V and J calls and clone size are those listed in that table; D and trimming were worked out from the DNA. The table for this sample lists about 93,000 clones; about 92% of them were counted only once. Of the sample, roughly 2% falls within the top ten clones.

There are 13 amino acids in the CDR3, from cysteine to phenylalanine inclusive. Solely the CDR3 DNA is kept, with 39 bases framed from the first base. Looking up the germline V gene (reference sequence) yields CDR1 LNHNV and CDR2 YYDKDF. V lost 5 bases and J lost 5 bases; the stretch between them is 11 bases long. Whole blood was collected in K2EDTA tubes by collaborating institutions according to the institutions' own protocols. For TCRbeta analysis, collaborators shipped samples in one of three forms: frozen whole blood, isolated PBMCs, or DNA extracted from either of those sample types. This TCR derives from a man between 45 and 60 years old with acute or convalescent COVID-19. The sequencing input was peripheral blood. The chain was built from TRBV15 and TRBJ2-3; a tentative D call is TRBD1 (6 bases match). This receptor carries the CDR3 CATSLTGQDTQYF. The bases read TGTGCCACCAGCCTGACGGGACAAGATACGCAGTATTTT.